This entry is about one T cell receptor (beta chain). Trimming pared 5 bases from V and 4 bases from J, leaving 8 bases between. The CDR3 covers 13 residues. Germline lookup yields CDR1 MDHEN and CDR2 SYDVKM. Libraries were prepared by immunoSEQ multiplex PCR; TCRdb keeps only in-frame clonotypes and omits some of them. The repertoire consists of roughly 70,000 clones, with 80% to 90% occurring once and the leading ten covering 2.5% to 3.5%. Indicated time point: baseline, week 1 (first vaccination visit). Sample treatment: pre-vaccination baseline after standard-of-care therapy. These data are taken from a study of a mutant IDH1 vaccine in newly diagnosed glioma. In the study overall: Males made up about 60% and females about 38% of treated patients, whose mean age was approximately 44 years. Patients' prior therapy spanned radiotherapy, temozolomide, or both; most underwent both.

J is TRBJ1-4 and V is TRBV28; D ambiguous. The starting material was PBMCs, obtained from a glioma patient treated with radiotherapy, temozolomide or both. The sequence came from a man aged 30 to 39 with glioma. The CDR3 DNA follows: TGTGCCAGCAGTACCCCCGTTAATGAAAAACTGTTTTTT. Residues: CASSTPVNEKLFF.